This T cell receptor beta chain was documented in a study of blood T cells in healthy people across ages. Isolating PBMCs gave at least 6.5 million of these cells per sample. The second PCR ran about 6 to 11 cycles with a sample-barcoded 5' primer and J-beta primers. TCRdb ran MiXCR on the 5' RACE reads and lists one entry per CDR3 protein. The data hold 1,100,000 or so distinct CDR3 sequences, with 35% to 55% observed a single time. In this sample, this clonotype turned up a few times. The CDR3 sequence is 14 residues long. The V and J ends lost 5 bases and 0 bases, in that order; junction bases with no gene match: 3. The V gene's germline CDR1 is MNHEY and CDR2 SVGAGI.

The sequenced sample consisted of blood. The V and J genes are TRBV6-5 and TRBJ2-7; 8 positions match TRBD2. The receptor was isolated from a woman aged 60-70 years in good health. CDR3 loop: CASSVAGYSYEQYF. CDR3 DNA: TGTGCCAGCAGTGTAGCGGGATACTCCTACGAGCAGTACTTC.